These T cell receptor beta chains were read from a single sample in a study of cytomegalovirus exposure and HLA in healthy donors. Profiled with immunoSEQ multiplex PCR; TCRdb holds only in-frame clones, not every one. The sample holds over 90,000 clones, around 77% seen once. Input material: PBMCs. These TCRs come from an older woman in good health and CMV-seropositive. Both conserved end residues are part of each CDR3. Fields, in order: D gene, J gene, CDR3 length, V gene, clone size, CDR3 DNA, CDR3 protein. The D gene is left open where the match is weak. Only part of the rows carry a size: once, few, many, or a class if the clone is expanded.

>TRBD2|TRBJ2-1|18|TRBV2|.
TGTGCCAGCACCCCAACAGGTACTAGCGGGAGCTACTACAATGAGCAGTTCTTC
CASTPTGTSGSYYNEQFF
>.|TRBJ1-4|17|TRBV27|few
TGTGCCAGCAGTTCCCGTAGGACAGACACAACTAATGAAAAACTGTTTTTT
CASSSRRTDTTNEKLFF
>.|TRBJ2-7|11|TRBV20-1|.
TGCAGTGCTAGAAGCAGGGGCGAGCAGTACTTC
CSARSRGEQYF
>.|TRBJ1-5|13|TRBV5-4|.
TGTGCCAGCAGCCGGGGGACCAATCAGCCCCAGCATTTT
CASSRGTNQPQHF
>TRBD2|TRBJ2-5|16|TRBV7-7|.
TGTGCTAGCAGCTTCGGGACTAGCGGGACAGGGGAGACCCAGTACTTC
CASSFGTSGTGETQYF
>TRBD1|TRBJ1-2|13|TRBV6-5|.
TGTGCCAGCAGTAGGACAGGGGGGTATGGCTACACCTTC
CASSRTGGYGYTF
>.|TRBJ2-1|13|TRBV6-1|.
TGTGCCAGCAGGCCCAGGGCGAACAATGAGCAGTTCTTC
CASRPRANNEQFF
>TRBD1|TRBJ2-7|14|TRBV15|.
TGTGCCACCAGCAGAGCGACAGGGTCAGACGAGCAGTACTTC
CATSRATGSDEQYF
>.|TRBJ1-1|15|TRBV28|many
TGTGCCAGCAGTTTGGTAGGGGTGACGCACACTGAAGCTTTCTTT
CASSLVGVTHTEAFF
>TRBD1|TRBJ1-4|15|TRBV7-9|few
TGTGCCAGCAGCCGACAGACAGGGGGCGCGGAAAAACTGTTTTTT
CASSRQTGGAEKLFF
>.|TRBJ1-4|16|TRBV4-1|few
TGCGCCAGCAGCCAAGTATTGACAGCAACTAATGAAAAACTGTTTTTT
CASSQVLTATNEKLFF
>TRBD1|TRBJ2-7|13|TRBV30|.
TGTGCCTGGTCGGAACAGGGGCGCCACGAGCAGTACTTC
CAWSEQGRHEQYF
>TRBD1|TRBJ1-2|15|TRBV7-6|.
TGTGCCAGCAGCCCTACAGGGGGCTCTCCTTATGGCTACACCTTC
CASSPTGGSPYGYTF
>TRBD2|TRBJ2-1|16|TRBV10-3|.
TGTGCCATCAGTGCAACTAGCGGGAGACAGTACAATGAGCAGTTCTTC
CAISATSGRQYNEQFF
>.|TRBJ2-6|17|TRBV7-3|.
TGTGCCAGCAGCTTAGGCCAGGGGTACTCTGGGGCCAACGTCCTGACTTTC
CASSLGQGYSGANVLTF
>TRBD1|TRBJ2-3|14|TRBV5-1|.
TGCGCCAGCAGCCCGGGACAGGGTGCAAATACGCAGTATTTT
CASSPGQGANTQYF
>TRBD1|TRBJ2-7|13|TRBV5-1|many
TGCGCCAGCAACCCTAGCAGGGGGACCGAGCAGTACTTC
CASNPSRGTEQYF
>.|TRBJ1-1|12|TRBV5-1|.
TGCGCCAGCAGCTTGACTAGGACTGAAGCTTTCTTT
CASSLTRTEAFF
>.|TRBJ1-1|14|TRBV7-9|.
TGTGCCAGCAGCTTAGTACAGGCCTGGAGTGAAGCTTTCTTT
CASSLVQAWSEAFF
>TRBD2|TRBJ2-7|15|TRBV6-5|.
TGTGCCAGCAGTCCCAGTCGGGAGGGTAGATTACGGCAGTACTTC
CASSPSREGRLRQYF
>TRBD1|TRBJ1-1|12|TRBV30|few
TGTGCCTGGAGCAGGGGGGTCACTGAAGCTTTCTTT
CAWSRGVTEAFF
>.|TRBJ1-5|14|TRBV27|.
TGTGCCAGCAGTTTGTCAGGGGAAGGTCAGCCCCAGCATTTT
CASSLSGEGQPQHF
>.|TRBJ1-1|13|TRBV11-3|.
TGTGCCAGCAGCTTAGTCCGGGACACTGAAGCTTTCTTT
CASSLVRDTEAFF
>.|TRBJ2-7|13|TRBV6-1|.
TGTGCCAGCAGAGCCACAGGGTTTTCTTTAGAGTACTTC
CASRATGFSLEYF
>.|TRBJ2-5|15|TRBV7-9|.
TGTGCCAGCAGCCGTAGCGGCCGAGGTCAAGAGACCCAGTACTTC
CASSRSGRGQETQYF
>.|TRBJ1-1|11|TRBV2|.
TGTGCCAGCAAGAGGGCGGGCGAAGCTTTCTTT
CASKRAGEAFF
>TRBD1|TRBJ1-2|13|TRBV5-6|few
TGTGCCAGCAGCCTGGGGACAGGGGACGGCTACACCTTC
CASSLGTGDGYTF
>.|TRBJ2-2|15|TRBV5-1|.
TGCGCCAGCAGCTTGGATGTCACGAACACCGGGGAGCTGTTTTTT
CASSLDVTNTGELFF
>.|TRBJ1-4|14|TRBV6-5|.
TGTGCCAGCAGTTATTACGGGAATTCTGAAAAACTGTTTTTT
CASSYYGNSEKLFF
>.|TRBJ2-1|15|TRBV5-4|few
TGTGCCAGCAGCGCTGCGACGGAGGCCTACAATGAGCAGTTCTTC
CASSAATEAYNEQFF
>.|TRBJ1-1|15|TRBV5-6|.
TGTGCCAGCAGCTTGGGAGGGCTGGCTGGCACTGAAGCTTTCTTT
CASSLGGLAGTEAFF
>.|TRBJ2-3|15|TRBV9|.
TGTGCCAGCAGCGTAGTCGGGAGTTGGACAGATACGCAGTATTTT
CASSVVGSWTDTQYF
>TRBD1|TRBJ1-2|14|TRBV5-1|.
TGCGCCAGCCGCCAGAGGGGGCGCAAGGATGGCTACACCTTC
CASRQRGRKDGYTF
>.|TRBJ1-2|13|TRBV2|.
TGTGCCAGCAGGGAAACAGGGTTCGGCGGCTACACCTTC
CASRETGFGGYTF
>.|TRBJ1-5|16|TRBV21-1|.
TGTGCCAGCAGCATAAGAGAGGGTATCCGGGGTCAGCCCCAGCATTTT
CASSIREGIRGQPQHF
>.|TRBJ1-2|13|TRBV19|.
TGTGCCAGTAGTATAGGCGGGAGCTATGGCTACACCTTC
CASSIGGSYGYTF
>TRBD2|TRBJ2-5|15|TRBV9|.
TGTGCCAGCAGCGTAGAGGGAACGGGAGGAGAGACCCAGTACTTC
CASSVEGTGGETQYF
>.|TRBJ1-2|15|TRBV18|.
TGTGCCAGCTCACCACGCGGGATCTCTTCGGATGGCTACACCTTC
CASSPRGISSDGYTF
>.|TRBJ2-1|16|TRBV6-1|large
TGTGCCAGCAGTGAAGCCCGCGGTTACTCCTACAATGAGCAGTTCTTC
CASSEARGYSYNEQFF
>.|TRBJ2-1|14|TRBV27|.
TGTGCCAGCAGGCACCCCGGGACATACAATGAGCAGTTCTTC
CASRHPGTYNEQFF
>.|TRBJ2-7|14|TRBV6-5|.
TGTGCCAGCACCAAAGGGCAGGGGTCCTACGAGCAGTACTTC
CASTKGQGSYEQYF
>TRBD1|TRBJ2-7|13|TRBV6-5|.
TGTGCCAGCAGTTACTCGGACAGGGACGAGCAGTACTTC
CASSYSDRDEQYF
>TRBD2|TRBJ2-1|16|TRBV7-9|.
TGTGCCAGCAGCTCCCCTGGCGGGAGAGGAGGCAATGAGCAGTTCTTC
CASSSPGGRGGNEQFF
>.|TRBJ2-3|16|TRBV5-1|.
TGCGCCAGCAACCAAAAGGGGTTACCTAGCACAGATACGCAGTATTTT
CASNQKGLPSTDTQYF